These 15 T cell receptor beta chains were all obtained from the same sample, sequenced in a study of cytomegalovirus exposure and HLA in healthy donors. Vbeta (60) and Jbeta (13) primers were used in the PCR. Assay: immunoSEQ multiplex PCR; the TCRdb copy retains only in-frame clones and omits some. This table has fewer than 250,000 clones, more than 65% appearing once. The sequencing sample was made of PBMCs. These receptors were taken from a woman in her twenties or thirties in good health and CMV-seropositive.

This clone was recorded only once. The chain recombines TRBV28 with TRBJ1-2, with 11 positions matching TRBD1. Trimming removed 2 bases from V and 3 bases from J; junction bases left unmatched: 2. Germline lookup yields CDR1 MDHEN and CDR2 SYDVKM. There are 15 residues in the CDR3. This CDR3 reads CASSLPGQGDYGYTF. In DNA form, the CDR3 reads TGTGCCAGCAGTTTACCGGGACAGGGGGACTATGGCTACACCTTC.

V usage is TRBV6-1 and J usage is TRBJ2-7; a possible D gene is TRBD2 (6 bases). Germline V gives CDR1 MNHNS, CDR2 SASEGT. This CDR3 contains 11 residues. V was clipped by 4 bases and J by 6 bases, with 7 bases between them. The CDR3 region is CASSVGGEQYF. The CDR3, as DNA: TGTGCCAGCAGTGTGGGGGGCGAGCAGTACTTC.

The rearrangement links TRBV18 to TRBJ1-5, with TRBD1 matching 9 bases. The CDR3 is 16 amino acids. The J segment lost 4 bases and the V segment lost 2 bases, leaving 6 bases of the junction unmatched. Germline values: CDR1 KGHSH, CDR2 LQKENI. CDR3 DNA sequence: TGTGCCAGCTCACCAGGGGACAGGGTTGGGAATCAGCCCCAGCATTTT. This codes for CASSPGDRVGNQPQHF.

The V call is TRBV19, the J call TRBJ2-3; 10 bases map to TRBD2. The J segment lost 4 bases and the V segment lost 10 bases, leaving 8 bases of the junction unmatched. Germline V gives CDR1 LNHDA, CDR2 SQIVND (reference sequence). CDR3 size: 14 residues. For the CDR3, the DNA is TGTGCCACGGCTAGCGGGAGTACCCCAGATACGCAGTATTTT. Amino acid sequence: CATASGSTPDTQYF.

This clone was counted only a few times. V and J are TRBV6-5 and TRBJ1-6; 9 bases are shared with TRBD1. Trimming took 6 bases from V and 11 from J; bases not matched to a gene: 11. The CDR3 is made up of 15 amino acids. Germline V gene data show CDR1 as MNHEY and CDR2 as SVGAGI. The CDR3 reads CASRPDRGGLAPLHF. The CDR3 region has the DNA TGTGCCAGCAGACCGGACAGGGGAGGACTTGCACCCCTCCACTTT.

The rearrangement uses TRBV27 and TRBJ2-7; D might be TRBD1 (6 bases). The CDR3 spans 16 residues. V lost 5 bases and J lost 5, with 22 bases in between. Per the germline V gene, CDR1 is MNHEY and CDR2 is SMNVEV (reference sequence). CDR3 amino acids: CASSIDPPGVSNEQYF. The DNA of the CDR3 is TGTGCCAGCAGTATAGACCCGCCAGGGGTATCTAACGAGCAGTACTTC.

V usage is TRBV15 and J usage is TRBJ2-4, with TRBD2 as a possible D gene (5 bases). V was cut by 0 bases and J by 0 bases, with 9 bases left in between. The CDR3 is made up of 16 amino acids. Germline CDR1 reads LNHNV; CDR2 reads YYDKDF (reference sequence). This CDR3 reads CATSREAGLAKNIQYF. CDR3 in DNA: TGTGCCACCAGCAGAGAGGCTGGACTAGCCAAAAACATTCAGTACTTC.

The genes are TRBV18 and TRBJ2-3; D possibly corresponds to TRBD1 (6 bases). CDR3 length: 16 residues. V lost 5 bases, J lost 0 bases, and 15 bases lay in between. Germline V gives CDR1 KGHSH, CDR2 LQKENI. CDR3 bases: TGTGCCAGCTCAGAAGGACAGAGCTCGAGCACAGATACGCAGTATTTT. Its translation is CASSEGQSSSTDTQYF. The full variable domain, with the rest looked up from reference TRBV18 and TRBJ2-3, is NAGVMQNPRHLVRRRGQEARLRCSPMKGHSHVYWYRQLPEEGLKFMVYLQKENIIDESGMPKERFSAEFPKEGPSILRIQQVVRGDSAAYFCASSEGQSSSTDTQYFGPGTRLTVL.

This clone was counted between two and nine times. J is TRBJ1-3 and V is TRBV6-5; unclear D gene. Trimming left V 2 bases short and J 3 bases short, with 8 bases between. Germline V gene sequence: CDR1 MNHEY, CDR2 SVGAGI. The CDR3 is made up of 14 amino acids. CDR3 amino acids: CASSYGRSGNTIYF. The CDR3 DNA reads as TGTGCCAGCAGTTACGGGAGAAGTGGAAACACCATATATTTT.

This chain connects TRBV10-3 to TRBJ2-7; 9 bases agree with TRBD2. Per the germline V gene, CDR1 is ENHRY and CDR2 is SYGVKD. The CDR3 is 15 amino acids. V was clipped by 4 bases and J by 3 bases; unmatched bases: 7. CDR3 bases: TGTGCCATCAGTGCGGATAGCGGGAGTCGCTACGAGCAGTACTTC. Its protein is CAISADSGSRYEQYF.

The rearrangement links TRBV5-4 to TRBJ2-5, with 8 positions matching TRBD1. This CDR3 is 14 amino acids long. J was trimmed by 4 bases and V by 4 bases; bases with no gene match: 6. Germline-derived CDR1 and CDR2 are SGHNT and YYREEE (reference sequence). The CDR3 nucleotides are TGTGCCAGCAGCCTAGGACAGGGACGAGAGACCCAGTACTTC. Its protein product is CASSLGQGRETQYF.

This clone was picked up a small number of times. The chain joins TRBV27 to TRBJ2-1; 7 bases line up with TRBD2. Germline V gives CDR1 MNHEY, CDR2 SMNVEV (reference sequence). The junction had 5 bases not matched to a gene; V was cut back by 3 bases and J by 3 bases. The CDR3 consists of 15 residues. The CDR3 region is CASSFRAGNYNEQFF. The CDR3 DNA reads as TGTGCCAGCAGTTTTCGAGCGGGAAACTACAATGAGCAGTTCTTC.

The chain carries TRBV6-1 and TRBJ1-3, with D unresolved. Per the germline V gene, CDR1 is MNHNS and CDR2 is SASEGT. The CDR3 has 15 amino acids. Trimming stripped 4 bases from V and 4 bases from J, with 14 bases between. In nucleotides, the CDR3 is TGTGCCAGCAGTGCCGGGTTCTTAGAGGGAAACACCATATATTTT. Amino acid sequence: CASSAGFLEGNTIYF.

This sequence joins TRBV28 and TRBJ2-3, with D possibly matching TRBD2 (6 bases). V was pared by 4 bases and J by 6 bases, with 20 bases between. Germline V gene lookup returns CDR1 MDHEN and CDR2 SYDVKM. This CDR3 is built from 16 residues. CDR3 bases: TGTGCCAGCAGTTCTCCTAGCGCGGCTGGGCTTGATACGCAGTATTTT. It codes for CASSSPSAAGLDTQYF.

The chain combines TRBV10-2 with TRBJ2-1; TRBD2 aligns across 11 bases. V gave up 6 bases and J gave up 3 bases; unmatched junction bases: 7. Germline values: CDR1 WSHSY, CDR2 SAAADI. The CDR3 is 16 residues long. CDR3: CASSQTTSGSYNEQFF. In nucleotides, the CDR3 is TGCGCCAGCAGCCAAACTACTAGCGGGAGCTACAATGAGCAGTTCTTC.